The 17 T cell receptor beta chains listed next were all sequenced from one sample in a study of T cells after yellow fever vaccination (dated by TCRdb to about 2019). Receptors were amplified or captured by 5' RACE. For sequencing, an Illumina HiSeq 2500 was employed. TCRdb redid the processing of the public reads, applying fastp at Q25 and MiXCR, and retained in-frame beta chains. CDR3 protein duplicates are merged, each entry listing the most common genes and DNA. The sample profile shows about 50,000 distinct CDR3 sequences; roughly 7.4% of them were found once. The top ten constitute approximately 37% of the sample. What this sample's treatment or condition label stands for: live attenuated yellow fever vaccine strain. The input for sequencing was CD8+ T cells sorted from PBMCs, taken on the day of the first yellow fever vaccination. The receptors originated from a young man who received the YFV17D yellow fever vaccine.

This clonotype was observed many times. The rearrangement joins TRBV10-3 to TRBJ1-5; maybe TRBD1 (6 bases). Trimming took 6 bases from V and 0 from J, leaving 12 bases between them. Germline CDR1 is ENHRY and CDR2 is SYGVKD. The CDR3 runs 15 residues. CDR3 nucleotides: TGTGCCATCAGCGCGGGGGGGGCTAGCAATCAGCCCCAGCATTTT. Translating gives CAISAGGASNQPQHF.

Remarks on this clonotype: This may come from a read error, since a much larger clone is one base off. The genes are TRBV5-5 and TRBJ2-7; TRBD1 or TRBD2 may be the D gene (7 bases each). The CDR3 consists of 15 residues. Germline CDR1 reads SGHKS; CDR2 reads YYEKEE (reference sequence). The chain's CDR3 is CAGSAKQGRAYEQYF. Here the CDR3 DNA reads TGTGCCGGCAGCGCAAAACAGGGGAGGGCCTACGAGCAGTACTTC.

This clonotype has a handful of counts. This rearrangement joins TRBV7-8 to TRBJ2-7; perhaps D is TRBD1 or TRBD2 (6 bases each). V shed 3 bases and J shed 5 bases, with 17 bases lying between them. Germline V lookup: CDR1 SGHVS, CDR2 FQNEAQ. This CDR3 is built from 15 residues. The CDR3 DNA is TGTGCCAGCAGCTTCCCCTCCCGGGGGCATCACGAGCAGTACTTC. As protein: CASSFPSRGHHEQYF. The variable domain in full, completed from reference TRBV7-8 and TRBJ2-7, reads GAGVSQSPRYKVAKRGQDVALRCDPISGHVSLFWYQQALGQGPEFLTYFQNEAQLDKSGLPSDRFFAERPEGSVSTLKIQRTQQEDSAVYLCASSFPSRGHHEQYFGPGTRLTVT.

This clonotype was seen many times. CDR3 loop: CASSLGVYGYEQYF. DNA of the CDR3: TGTGCCAGCAGTCTAGGGGTCTACGGCTACGAGCAGTACTTC. This sequence joins TRBV27 and TRBJ2-7; tentatively, D is TRBD1 (5 bases). With 5 bases removed from V and 3 bases from J, the gap between germline ends came to 14 bases. This CDR3 comprises 14 residues. Germline V gene lookup returns CDR1 MNHEY and CDR2 SMNVEV (reference sequence).

The gene calls are TRBV27 and TRBJ1-1; no clear D gene. The CDR3 has 13 amino acids. From germline, CDR1 is MNHEY and CDR2 SMNVEV (reference sequence). V was pared by 6 bases and J by 2 bases, with 10 bases between. CDR3 in amino acids: CASSKVDNTEAFF. As DNA, the CDR3 is TGTGCCAGCAGCAAAGTAGATAACACTGAAGCTTTCTTT.

The chain recombines TRBV28 with TRBJ2-1; 10 positions match TRBD1. The V gene end was trimmed by 5 bases and the J gene end by 6 bases; junction bases not matched to a gene: 7. Per germline, CDR1 MDHEN and CDR2 SYDVKM. The length of the CDR3 is 15 residues. DNA of the CDR3: TGTGCCAGCAGTCCCGGGACAGGGGACGCCAATGAGCAGTTCTTC. As protein: CASSPGTGDANEQFF.

This clonotype was seen at least ten times. The chain has TRBV4-1 and TRBJ2-7, with a tentative D call TRBD2 (5 bases). The ends were cut back, 5 bases at V and 6 bases at J, with 20 bases in the middle. The CDR3 is made up of 15 amino acids. The germline gives CDR1 MGHRA, CDR2 YSYEKL. The CDR3 is CASSSREGLVREQYF. As DNA, the CDR3 is TGCGCCAGCAGCTCCCGAGAGGGTCTCGTTCGCGAGCAGTACTTC.

CDR3 loop: CATSKQAGGANVLTF. Written as DNA, the CDR3 is TGTGCCACCAGCAAACAGGCTGGTGGGGCCAACGTCCTGACTTTC. The V and J genes are TRBV15 and TRBJ2-6, with TRBD1 as a possible D gene (5 bases). Germline V lookup: CDR1 LNHNV, CDR2 YYDKDF (reference sequence). V lost 4 bases and J lost 3, with 10 bases in between. This CDR3 is built from 15 residues.

In its sample, this clonotype was seen many times. The chain has TRBV7-9 and TRBJ2-1, with a tentative D call TRBD1 (6 bases). The V and J ends lost 5 bases and 6 bases respectively, with 14 bases between them. The CDR3 totals 14 residues. Germline V CDR1 and CDR2: SEHNR, FQNEAQ (reference sequence). The CDR3: CASSTQGYVNEQFF. The CDR3, as DNA: TGTGCCAGCAGCACCCAGGGGTACGTCAATGAGCAGTTCTTC.

This clonotype was detected only a few times. The chain combines TRBV12-3 or TRBV12-4 with TRBJ2-1; no firm D call. The CDR3 is 12 residues long. V lost 7 bases and J 7 bases, leaving 11 bases between the germline ends. The CDR3 loop is CASTPSRNEQFF. In DNA, the CDR3 is TGTGCCAGCACCCCCTCTAGGAATGAGCAGTTCTTC.

This clonotype appeared many times. This chain uses TRBV7-9 with TRBJ2-2; D ambiguous. Trimming shortened V by 5 bases and J by 4 bases, and 11 bases separated the two germline ends. The CDR3 totals 14 residues. Germline CDR1 SEHNR, CDR2 FQNEAQ (reference sequence). The CDR3 here is CASSPGLRTGELFF. The CDR3 nucleotides read TGTGCCAGCAGCCCCGGGCTACGCACCGGGGAGCTGTTTTTT.

This clonotype was picked up many times. V usage is TRBV20-1 and J usage is TRBJ2-7; possibly TRBD1 for D (7 bases). Germline V CDR1 and CDR2: DFQATT, SNEGSKA (reference sequence). V lost 0 bases and J 3 bases, leaving 15 bases between the germline ends. CDR3 length equals 15 residues. The chain's CDR3 is CSARDGRDSLYEQYF. The CDR3 nucleotides are TGCAGTGCTAGAGATGGGCGGGACAGCCTCTACGAGCAGTACTTC.

The CDR3 region is CASSQGTAPGNEQFF. CDR3 DNA: TGCGCCAGCAGCCAAGGTACAGCCCCAGGCAATGAGCAGTTCTTC. The rearrangement joins TRBV4-3 to TRBJ2-1; no clear D. The CDR3 contains 15 residues. The V gene lost 1 base and the J gene lost 6 bases, with 13 bases spanning the gap. Germline lookup yields CDR1 LGHNA and CDR2 YSLEER.

This clonotype appeared many times. The V call is TRBV15, the J call TRBJ2-5; 9 bases agree with TRBD1. The CDR3 loop spans 15 amino acids. CDR1 is LNHNV and CDR2 is YYDKDF in the germline V gene (reference sequence). Trimming removed 1 base from V and 2 bases from J; junction bases left unmatched: 2. The CDR3 DNA reads TGTGCCACCAGCAGAGCAGACAGGGGGCAAGAGACCCAGTACTTC. It yields the protein CATSRADRGQETQYF.

This clonotype occurred a few times. The rearrangement links TRBV4-1 to TRBJ2-5, with 10 bases matching TRBD2. The length of the CDR3 is 15 residues. V lost 3 bases to trimming and J lost 1 base; unmatched junction nucleotides: 2. CDR1 and CDR2 (germline): MGHRA, YSYEKL. The CDR3 region has the DNA TGCGCCAGCAGCCATCTAGCGGGGGCCCAAGAGACCCAGTACTTC. Translated: CASSHLAGAQETQYF.

This chain connects TRBV21-1 to TRBJ1-1. TRBV21-1 is a pseudogene locus. This CDR3 comprises 12 residues. The CDR3 region is CANSRRGTEAFF. The CDR3 coding sequence is TGTGCCAACAGCAGGCGGGGCACTGAAGCTTTCTTT.

This clonotype has a count of ten or more. This chain connects TRBV6-1 to TRBJ2-7; 8 bases line up with TRBD2. The junction had 6 bases not matched to a gene; V was cut back by 0 bases and J by 2 bases. The CDR3 sequence is 16 residues long. In germline, CDR1 is MNHNS, CDR2 SASEGT. The CDR3 region is CASSEARGAGPYEQYV. CDR3 DNA: TGTGCCAGCAGTGAAGCGCGGGGGGCCGGCCCCTACGAGCAGTACGTC.